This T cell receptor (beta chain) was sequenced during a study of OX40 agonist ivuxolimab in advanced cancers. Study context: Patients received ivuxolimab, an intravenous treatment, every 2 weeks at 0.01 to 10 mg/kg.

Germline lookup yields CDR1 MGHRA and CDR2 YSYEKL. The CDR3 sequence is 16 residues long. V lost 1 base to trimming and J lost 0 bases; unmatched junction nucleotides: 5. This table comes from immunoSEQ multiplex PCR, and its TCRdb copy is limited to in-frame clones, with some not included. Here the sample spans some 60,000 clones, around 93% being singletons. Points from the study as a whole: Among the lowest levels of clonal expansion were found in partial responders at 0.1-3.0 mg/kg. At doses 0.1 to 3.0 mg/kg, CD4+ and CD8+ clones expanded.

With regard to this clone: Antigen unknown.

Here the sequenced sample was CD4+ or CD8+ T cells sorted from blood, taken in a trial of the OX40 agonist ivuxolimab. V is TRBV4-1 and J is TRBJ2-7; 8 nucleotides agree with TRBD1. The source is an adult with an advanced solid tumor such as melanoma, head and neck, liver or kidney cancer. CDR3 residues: CASSQVADRASYEQYF. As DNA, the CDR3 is TGCGCCAGCAGCCAAGTAGCGGACAGGGCCTCCTACGAGCAGTACTTC.